These 22 T cell receptor beta chains were all obtained from the same sample, sequenced in a study of T cell responses to AZD1222 COVID-19 vaccine. Sequencing was performed with immunoSEQ multiplex PCR; in TCRdb, only in-frame clones are kept and a portion is missing. The profile shows about 140,000 clones, almost 95% of them singletons. The sample was peripheral blood, taken on day 0 of AZD1222 vaccination. The receptors stem from an adult in good health.

This chain joins TRBV19 and TRBJ2-2, with D hard to call. The ends were cut back, 3 bases at V and 6 bases at J, with 17 bases in the middle. Germline values: CDR1 LNHDA, CDR2 SQIVND (reference sequence). The CDR3 has 16 amino acids. The CDR3 loop reads CASSILATVGAGELFF. The CDR3 DNA reads as TGTGCCAGTAGTATTTTGGCTACCGTGGGCGCCGGGGAGCTGTTTTTT.

The chain links TRBV7-2 to TRBJ2-7; D not resolved. The germline V gene has CDR1 SGHTA and CDR2 FQGNSA. This CDR3 comprises 15 residues. The V gene lost 0 bases and the J gene lost 3 bases, with 12 bases spanning the gap. In nucleotides, the CDR3 is TGTGCCAGCAGCTTAGCCGCCAGGCTAAGCTACGAGCAGTACTTC. It is translated as CASSLAARLSYEQYF.

V is TRBV30 and J is TRBJ1-1; no definite D call. CDR3 length equals 14 residues. Germline CDR1 and CDR2: GTSNPN and SVGIG (reference sequence). V was clipped by 8 bases and J by 0 bases, with 16 bases between them. CDR3 bases: TGTGCCGGCCGATGGACGGGAATGAACACTGAAGCTTTCTTT. This codes for CAGRWTGMNTEAFF.

The chain couples TRBV6-4 to TRBJ2-5; D is unresolved. The ends were cut back, 4 bases at V and 3 bases at J, with 9 bases in the middle. The CDR3 runs 13 residues. Germline V gene lookup returns CDR1 MRHNA and CDR2 SNTAGT. CDR3 nucleotide sequence: TGTGCCAGCAGTGTTGGACCCAAAGAGACCCAGTACTTC. Protein sequence: CASSVGPKETQYF.

This clone was found once. This rearrangement joins TRBV28 to TRBJ1-1, with D uncertain. CDR3 length: 13 residues. Trimming pared 5 bases from V and 1 base from J, leaving 8 bases between. Germline V CDR1 and CDR2: MDHEN, SYDVKM. CDR3 protein: CASSLGSNTEAFF. CDR3 in DNA: TGTGCCAGCAGTCTTGGGTCGAACACTGAAGCTTTCTTT.

The V gene is TRBV5-4, the J gene TRBJ2-5; TRBD2 agrees at 10 bases. V gave up 1 base and J gave up 5 bases; unmatched junction bases: 8. CDR3 length: 16 amino acids. Germline assignment: CDR1 SGHNT and CDR2 YYREEE (reference sequence). The CDR3 protein is CASSLRAGGPVETQYF. In DNA, the CDR3 is TGTGCCAGCAGCTTGCGAGCGGGGGGGCCGGTCGAGACCCAGTACTTC.

This chain links TRBV18 with TRBJ1-5; possible D gene TRBD1, 5 bases. Looked up from germline, CDR1 is KGHSH and CDR2 is LQKENI. The CDR3 loop spans 14 amino acids. V was clipped by 4 bases and J by 2 bases, with 9 bases between them. CDR3 sequence (DNA): TGTGCCAGCTCACAGGGGTCTGGCAATCAGCCCCAGCATTTT. This translates into CASSQGSGNQPQHF.

The chain joins TRBV5-1 to TRBJ1-1, with 11 bases aligning to TRBD1. Germline V gene sequence: CDR1 SGHRS, CDR2 YFSETQ. CDR3 length: 14 residues. Losses at the gene ends were 5 bases for V and 6 bases for J; bases not matched to a gene: 6. CDR3 sequence (DNA): TGCGCCAGCAGGTCGGGACAGGGGGGCGCTGAAGCTTTCTTT. This codes for CASRSGQGGAEAFF.

This clone was seen a single time. This chain uses TRBV10-2 with TRBJ2-6; TRBD1 agrees at 8 bases. Trimming removed 1 base from V and 0 bases from J; junction bases left unmatched: 5. The germline gives CDR1 WSHSY, CDR2 SAAADI. The CDR3 spans 18 residues. The CDR3 DNA reads TGCGCCAGCAGTGAGTATACAGGGGGAAGCTCTGGGGCCAACGTCCTGACTTTC. Translated: CASSEYTGGSSGANVLTF.

The rearrangement links TRBV5-1 to TRBJ2-6, with D possibly being TRBD1 (6 bases). CDR1 is SGHRS and CDR2 is YFSETQ in the germline V gene. V was pared by 3 bases and J by 0 bases, with 10 bases between. The CDR3 consists of 16 residues. CDR3 residues: CASSSGQTSGANVLTF. CDR3 coding DNA: TGCGCCAGCAGCTCAGGACAGACCTCTGGGGCCAACGTCCTGACTTTC. The full variable domain, in which reference TRBV5-1 and TRBJ2-6 provide the parts outside the CDR3, is KAGVTQTPRYLIKTRGQQVTLSCSPISGHRSVSWYQQTPGQGLQFLFEYFSETQRNKGNFPGRFSGRQFSNSRSEMNVSTLELGDSALYLCASSSGQTSGANVLTFGAGSRLTVL.

This clone was detected once. The genes are TRBV5-6 and TRBJ2-1, with TRBD2 matching 8 bases. The CDR3 is 14 amino acids. The trim removed 6 bases at V and 5 bases at J, leaving 7 bases unmatched. Germline V gene sequence: CDR1 SGHDT, CDR2 YYEEEE. This chain's CDR3 is CASKVAGNHNEQFF. CDR3 sequence (DNA): TGTGCCAGCAAGGTAGCGGGAAACCACAATGAGCAGTTCTTC. Together with reference TRBV5-6 and TRBJ2-1, the CDR3 gives the full variable domain: DAGVTQSPTHLIKTRGQQVTLRCSPKSGHDTVSWYQQALGQGPQFIFQYYEEEERQRGNFPDRFSGHQFPNYSSELNVNALLLGDSALYLCASKVAGNHNEQFFGPGTRLTVL.

CDR3 coding DNA: TGTGCCAGCAGCTTAGGACGGGGCACTGGGGCCAACGTCCTGACTTTC. Its translation: CASSLGRGTGANVLTF. This rearrangement joins TRBV5-4 to TRBJ2-6; either TRBD1 or TRBD2 may supply D (5 bases each). The CDR3 contains 16 residues. Trimming took off 2 bases at V and 2 bases at J, with 11 bases between the two ends. The V gene's germline CDR1 is SGHNT and CDR2 YYREEE (reference sequence).

V and J are TRBV7-2 and TRBJ2-7, with 9 positions matching TRBD2. The CDR3 is 15 amino acids. Germline trimming cut 6 bases from V and 1 base from J; bases unmatched to any gene: 7. Looked up from germline, CDR1 is SGHTA and CDR2 is FQGNSA. The CDR3 reads CASRRSGSGSYEQYF. The DNA of the CDR3 is TGTGCCAGCAGACGTAGCGGGAGTGGATCCTACGAGCAGTACTTC. The full variable domain, in which reference TRBV7-2 and TRBJ2-7 provide the parts outside the CDR3, is GAGVSQSPSNKVTEKGKDVELRCDPISGHTALYWYRQSLGQGLEFLIYFQGNSAPDKSGLPSDRFSAERTGGSVSTLTIQRTQQEDSAVYLCASRRSGSGSYEQYFGPGTRLTVT.

The V call is TRBV6-5, the J call TRBJ1-1; D might be TRBD1 (5 bases). V was clipped by 7 bases and J by 1 base, with 10 bases between them. There are 13 residues in the CDR3. Per germline, CDR1 MNHEY and CDR2 SVGAGI. CDR3 region: CASTDSQNTEAFF. In DNA, the CDR3 is TGTGCCAGCACCGACAGTCAGAACACTGAAGCTTTCTTT.

This clone was seen just once. Other DNA sequences in the sample encode the same CDR3. The chain recombines TRBV19 with TRBJ1-5; 8 bases are shared with TRBD1. The CDR3 length is 14 residues. J gave up 7 bases and V 2 bases, and 4 bases lay outside the gene matches. Germline lookup yields CDR1 LNHDA and CDR2 SQIVND (reference sequence). CDR3 region: CASSITGGNQPQHF. In DNA form, the CDR3 reads TGTGCCAGTAGTATAACAGGGGGGAACCAGCCCCAGCATTTT.

The genes are TRBV9 and TRBJ1-5, with TRBD1 matching over 9 bases. The CDR3 runs to 15 residues. J was trimmed by 3 bases and V by 3 bases; bases with no gene match: 4. The germline CDR1 and CDR2 sequences are SGDLS and YYNGEE. CDR3 in DNA: TGTGCCAGCAGCGCAGGACAGGGGTTCAATCAGCCCCAGCATTTT. It translates to CASSAGQGFNQPQHF.

This clone was detected once. The rearrangement joins TRBV3-1 (or the pseudogene TRBV3-2) to TRBJ2-3; TRBD2 is a possible D gene (6 bases). Between the trimmed V and J ends, which lost 4 bases and 2 bases, there was a span of 22 bases. CDR1 and CDR2 from the germline V gene are LGHDT and YNNKEL (reference sequence). This CDR3 spans 18 amino acids. The DNA of the CDR3 is TGTGCCAGCAGCCCCCTGAGTCGGGGTAGCGGCCTCACAGATACGCAGTATTTT. As protein: CASSPLSRGSGLTDTQYF.

V gene TRBV3-1 (or the pseudogene TRBV3-2) combines with J gene TRBJ1-1; D possibly corresponds to TRBD1 (5 bases). The CDR3 loop spans 16 amino acids. Trimming cost V 1 base and J 0 bases, with 12 bases left between them. Germline V lookup: CDR1 LGHDT, CDR2 YNNKEL (reference sequence). The CDR3 nucleotides read TGTGCCAGCAGCCAAGGGCTGGCGGACATGAACACTGAAGCTTTCTTT. It specifies CASSQGLADMNTEAFF.

This chain connects TRBV7-9 to TRBJ1-1; D is perhaps TRBD1 (6 bases). With 5 bases removed from V and 1 base from J, the gap between germline ends came to 17 bases. The CDR3 totals 16 residues. CDR1 is SEHNR and CDR2 is FQNEAQ in the germline V gene (reference sequence). The CDR3 DNA reads TGTGCCAGCAGCCGCCATACGGGGGCGCGGAACACTGAAGCTTTCTTT. Its protein product is CASSRHTGARNTEAFF.

The rearrangement uses TRBV10-3 and TRBJ1-4, with TRBD1 as a possible D gene (6 bases). The germline V gene encodes CDR1 ENHRY and CDR2 SYGVKD. The CDR3 spans 16 residues. With 0 bases removed from V and 6 bases from J, the gap between germline ends came to 14 bases. The CDR3 nucleotides read TGTGCCATCAGTGAGTCGACAGGCAAAGGTGATGAAAAACTGTTTTTT. It specifies CAISESTGKGDEKLFF.

V gene TRBV12-3 or TRBV12-4 combines with J gene TRBJ1-2; D is unclear. Trimming removed 3 bases from V and 5 bases from J, with 10 bases in between. The CDR3 contains 13 residues. This CDR3 is CASSFREKYGYTF. CDR3 sequence (DNA): TGTGCCAGCAGTTTCCGGGAGAAATATGGCTACACCTTC.

This chain uses TRBV19 with TRBJ1-5, with D tentatively TRBD1 (5 bases). V shed 2 bases and J shed 4 bases, with 9 bases lying between them. The CDR3 has 14 amino acids. CDR1 is LNHDA and CDR2 is SQIVND in the germline V gene (reference sequence). CDR3 DNA: TGTGCCAGTAGTATACAGGGAGGGAATCAGCCCCAGCATTTT. Its protein is CASSIQGGNQPQHF.